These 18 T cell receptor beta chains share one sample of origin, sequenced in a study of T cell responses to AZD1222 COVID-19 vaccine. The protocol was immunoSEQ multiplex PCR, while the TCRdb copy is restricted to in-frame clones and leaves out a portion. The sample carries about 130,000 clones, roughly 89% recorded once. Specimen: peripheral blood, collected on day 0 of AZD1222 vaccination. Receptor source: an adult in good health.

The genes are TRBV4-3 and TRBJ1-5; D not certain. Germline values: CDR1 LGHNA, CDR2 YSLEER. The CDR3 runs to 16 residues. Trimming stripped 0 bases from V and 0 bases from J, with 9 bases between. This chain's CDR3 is CASSQDWGGSNQPQHF. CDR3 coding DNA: TGCGCCAGCAGCCAAGATTGGGGAGGTAGCAATCAGCCCCAGCATTTT.

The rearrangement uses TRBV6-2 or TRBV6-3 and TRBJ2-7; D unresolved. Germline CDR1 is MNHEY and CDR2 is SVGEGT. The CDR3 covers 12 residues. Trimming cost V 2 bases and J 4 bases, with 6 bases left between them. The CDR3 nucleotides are TGTGCCAGCAGTTACGAGACTTACGAGCAGTACTTC. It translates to CASSYETYEQYF.

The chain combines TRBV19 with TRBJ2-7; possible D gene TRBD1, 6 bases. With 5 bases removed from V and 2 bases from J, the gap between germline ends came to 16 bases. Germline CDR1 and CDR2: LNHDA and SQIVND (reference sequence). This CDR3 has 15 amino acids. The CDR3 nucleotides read TGTGCCAGTAGTTCACAGGGTGCGGTAACCTACGAGCAGTACTTC. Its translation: CASSSQGAVTYEQYF.

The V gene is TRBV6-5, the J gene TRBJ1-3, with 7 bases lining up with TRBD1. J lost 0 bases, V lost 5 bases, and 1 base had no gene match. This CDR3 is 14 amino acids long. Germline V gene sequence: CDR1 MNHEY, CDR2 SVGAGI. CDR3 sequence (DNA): TGTGCCAGCAGTCCAGGGGGCTCTGGAAACACCATATATTTT. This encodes CASSPGGSGNTIYF.

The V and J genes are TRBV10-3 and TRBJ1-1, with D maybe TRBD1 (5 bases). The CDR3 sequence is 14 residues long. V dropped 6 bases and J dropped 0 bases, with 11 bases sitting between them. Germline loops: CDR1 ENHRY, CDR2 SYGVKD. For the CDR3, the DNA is TGTGCCATCAGAATAGACAGAATGAACACTGAAGCTTTCTTT. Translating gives CAIRIDRMNTEAFF.

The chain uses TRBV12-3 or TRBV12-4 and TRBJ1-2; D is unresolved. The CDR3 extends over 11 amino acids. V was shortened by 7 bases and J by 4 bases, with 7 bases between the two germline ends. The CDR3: CASTSTYGYTF. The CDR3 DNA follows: TGTGCCAGCACCTCTACCTATGGCTACACCTTC.

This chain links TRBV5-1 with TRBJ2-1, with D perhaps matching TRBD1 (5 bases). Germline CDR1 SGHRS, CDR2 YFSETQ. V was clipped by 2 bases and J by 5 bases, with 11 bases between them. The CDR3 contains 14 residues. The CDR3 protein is CASSFLGANNEQFF. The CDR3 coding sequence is TGCGCCAGCAGCTTCCTAGGGGCCAACAATGAGCAGTTCTTC.

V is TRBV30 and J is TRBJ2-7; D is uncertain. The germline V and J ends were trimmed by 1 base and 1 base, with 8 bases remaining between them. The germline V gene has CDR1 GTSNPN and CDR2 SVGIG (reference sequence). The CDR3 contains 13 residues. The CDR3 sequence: CAWSEGPSYEQYF. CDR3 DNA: TGTGCCTGGAGTGAGGGCCCATCCTACGAGCAGTACTTC. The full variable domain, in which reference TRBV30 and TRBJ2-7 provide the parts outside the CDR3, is SQTIHQWPATLVQPVGSPLSLECTVEGTSNPNLYWYRQAAGRGLQLLFYSVGIGQISSEVPQNLSASRPQDRQFILSSKKLLLSDSGFYLCAWSEGPSYEQYFGPGTRLTVT.

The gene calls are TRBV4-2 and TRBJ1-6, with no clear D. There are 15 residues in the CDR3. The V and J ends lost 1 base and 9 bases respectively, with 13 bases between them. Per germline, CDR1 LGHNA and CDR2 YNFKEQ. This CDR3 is CASSQVTGRSSPLHF. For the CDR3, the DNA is TGTGCCAGCAGCCAAGTTACGGGTAGGAGTTCACCCCTCCACTTT.

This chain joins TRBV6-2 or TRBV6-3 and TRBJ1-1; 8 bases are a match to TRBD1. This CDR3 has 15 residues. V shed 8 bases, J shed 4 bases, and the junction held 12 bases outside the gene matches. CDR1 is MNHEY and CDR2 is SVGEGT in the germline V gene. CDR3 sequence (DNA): TGTGCCAGCGGCCGACAGGGGAGGATAAGCACTGAAGCTTTCTTT. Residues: CASGRQGRISTEAFF.

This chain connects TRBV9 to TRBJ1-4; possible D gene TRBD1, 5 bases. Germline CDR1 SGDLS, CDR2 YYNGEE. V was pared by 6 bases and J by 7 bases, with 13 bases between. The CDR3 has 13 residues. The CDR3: CASNQGPGEKLFF. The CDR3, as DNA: TGTGCCAGCAACCAGGGCCCCGGTGAAAAACTGTTTTTT.

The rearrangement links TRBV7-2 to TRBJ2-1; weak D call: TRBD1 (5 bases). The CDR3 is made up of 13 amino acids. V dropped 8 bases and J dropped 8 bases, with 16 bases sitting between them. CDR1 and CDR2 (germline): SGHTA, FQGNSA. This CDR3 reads CASRSPRGHEQFF. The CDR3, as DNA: TGTGCCAGCCGCTCTCCTAGGGGCCATGAGCAGTTCTTC.

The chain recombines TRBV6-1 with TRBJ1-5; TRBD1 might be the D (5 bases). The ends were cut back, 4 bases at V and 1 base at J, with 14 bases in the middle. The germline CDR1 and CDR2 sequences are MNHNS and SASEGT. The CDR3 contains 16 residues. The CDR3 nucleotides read TGTGCCAGCAGTGCGGACGGCTGGGGGAGCAATCAGCCCCAGCATTTT. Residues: CASSADGWGSNQPQHF.

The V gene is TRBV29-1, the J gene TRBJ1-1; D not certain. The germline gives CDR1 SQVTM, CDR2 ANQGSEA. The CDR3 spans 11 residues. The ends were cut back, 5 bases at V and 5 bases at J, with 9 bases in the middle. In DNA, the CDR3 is TGCAGCGTTTCCTTTTGGACTGAAGCTTTCTTT. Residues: CSVSFWTEAFF.

The CDR3 DNA sequence: TGTGCCAGTACCTCATTTCCGGGGACCAAGAATCGCGGAGCTAACTATGGCTACACCTTC. Protein: CASTSFPGTKNRGANYGYTF. The chain uses TRBV19 and TRBJ1-2; perhaps TRBD1 as D (5 bases). Germline values: CDR1 LNHDA, CDR2 SQIVND (reference sequence). This CDR3 is 20 amino acids long. Trimming removed 7 bases from V and 0 bases from J, with 30 bases in between.

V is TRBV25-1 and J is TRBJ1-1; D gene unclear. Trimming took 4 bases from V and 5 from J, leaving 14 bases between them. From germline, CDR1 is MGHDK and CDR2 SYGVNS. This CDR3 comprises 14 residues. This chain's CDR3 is CASSGDTLGTEAFF. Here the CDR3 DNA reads TGTGCCAGCAGTGGTGACACTTTGGGGACTGAAGCTTTCTTT. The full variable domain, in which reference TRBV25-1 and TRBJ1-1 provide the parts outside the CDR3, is EADIYQTPRYLVIGTGKKITLECSQTMGHDKMYWYQQDPGMELHLIHYSYGVNSTEKGDLSSESTVSRIRTEHFPLTLESARPSHTSQYLCASSGDTLGTEAFFGQGTRLTVV.

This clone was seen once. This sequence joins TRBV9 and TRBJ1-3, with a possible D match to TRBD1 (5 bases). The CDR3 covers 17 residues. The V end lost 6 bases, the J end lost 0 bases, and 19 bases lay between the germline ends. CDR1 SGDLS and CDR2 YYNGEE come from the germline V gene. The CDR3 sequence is CASNPRGGTFSGNTIYF. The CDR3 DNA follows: TGTGCCAGCAATCCGCGGGGCGGAACCTTCTCTGGAAACACCATATATTTT. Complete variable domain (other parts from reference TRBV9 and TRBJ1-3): DSGVTQTPKHLITATGQRVTLRCSPRSGDLSVYWYQQSLDQGLQFLIQYYNGEERAKGNILERFSAQQFPDLHSELNLSSLELGDSALYFCASNPRGGTFSGNTIYFGEGSWLTVV.

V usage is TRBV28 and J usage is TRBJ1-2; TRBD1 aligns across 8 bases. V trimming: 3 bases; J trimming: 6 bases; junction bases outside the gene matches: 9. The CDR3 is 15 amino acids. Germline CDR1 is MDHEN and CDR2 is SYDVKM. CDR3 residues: CASSLSDRARHGYTF. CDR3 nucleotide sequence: TGTGCCAGCAGTTTGTCGGACAGGGCCCGTCATGGCTACACCTTC.